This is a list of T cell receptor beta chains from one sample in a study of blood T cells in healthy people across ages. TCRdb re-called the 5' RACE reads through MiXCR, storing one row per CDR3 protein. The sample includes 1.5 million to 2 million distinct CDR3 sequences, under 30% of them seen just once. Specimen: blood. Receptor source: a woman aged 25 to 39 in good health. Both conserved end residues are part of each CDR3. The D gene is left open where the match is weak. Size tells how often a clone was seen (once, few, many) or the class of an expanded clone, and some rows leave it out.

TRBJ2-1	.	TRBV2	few	CASSEQEYSYNEQFF	TGTGCCAGCAGCGAACAGGAGTACTCCTACAATGAGCAGTTCTTC
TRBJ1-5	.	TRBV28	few	CASSFWGRGNGQPQHF	TGTGCCAGCAGTTTTTGGGGGCGCGGAAACGGTCAGCCCCAGCATTTT
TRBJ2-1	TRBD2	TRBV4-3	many	CASSQDVAGWQFF	TGCGCCAGCAGCCAAGATGTAGCGGGGTGGCAGTTCTTC
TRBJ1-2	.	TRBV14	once	CASSKQEVTGYTF	TGTGCCAGCAGCAAACAAGAGGTGACGGGCTACACCTTC
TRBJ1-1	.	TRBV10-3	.	CAIRDPLENTEAFF	TGTGCCATCAGAGACCCGCTGGAGAACACTGAAGCTTTCTTT
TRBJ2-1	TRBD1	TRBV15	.	CATSRDVETGTQFF	TGTGCCACCAGCAGAGACGTGGAGACAGGGACCCAGTTCTTC
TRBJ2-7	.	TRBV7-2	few	CASSLGLGGKEQYF	TGTGCCAGCAGCTTAGGGCTAGGAGGAAAAGAGCAGTACTTC
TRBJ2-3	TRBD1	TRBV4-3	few	CASSQDRKTGGILSTDTQYF	TGCGCCAGCAGCCAAGATCGTAAGACAGGGGGCATCCTTAGCACAGATACGCAGTATTTT
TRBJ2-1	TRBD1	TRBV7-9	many	CASSLVDREGEQFF	TGTGCCAGCAGCTTAGTAGACAGGGAAGGTGAGCAGTTCTTC
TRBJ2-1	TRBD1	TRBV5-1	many	CASSLGDRGHNEQFF	TGCGCCAGCAGCTTGGGGGACAGGGGGCACAATGAGCAGTTCTTC
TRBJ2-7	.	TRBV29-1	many	CSVEWGSSEQYF	TGCAGCGTTGAATGGGGCAGCAGCGAGCAGTACTTC
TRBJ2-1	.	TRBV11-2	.	CASSLGSQETQFF	TGTGCCAGCAGCTTAGGGTCACAAGAGACCCAGTTCTTC
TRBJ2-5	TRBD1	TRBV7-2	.	CASSVSGTGETQYF	TGTGCCAGCAGCGTTTCCGGGACAGGGGAGACCCAGTACTTC
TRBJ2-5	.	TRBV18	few	CASSPEGYGTQYF	TGTGCCAGCTCCCCAGAGGGATACGGGACCCAGTACTTC
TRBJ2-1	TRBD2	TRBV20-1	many	CSASWWDHPREKDPRQFF	TGCAGTGCTAGTTGGTGGGACCATCCGCGGGAGAAAGACCCCCGGCAGTTCTTC
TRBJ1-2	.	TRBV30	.	CAWSRTPLWDYGYTF	TGTGCCTGGAGCAGGACTCCCCTTTGGGACTATGGCTACACCTTC
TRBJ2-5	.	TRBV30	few	CAWSVGMGEQYF	TGTGCCTGGAGTGTAGGGATGGGGGAGCAGTACTTC
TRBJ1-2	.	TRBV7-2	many	CASSLSRADYTF	TGTGCCAGCAGCTTATCCAGGGCAGACTACACCTTC
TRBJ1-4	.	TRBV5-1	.	CASSPSPRNEKLFF	TGCGCCAGCAGCCCCAGCCCGCGAAATGAAAAACTGTTTTTT
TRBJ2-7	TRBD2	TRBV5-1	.	CASSTGLLAGAGEQYF	TGCGCCAGCAGCACTGGACTACTAGCGGGGGCTGGTGAGCAGTACTTC
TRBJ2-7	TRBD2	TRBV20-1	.	CSASSREGYNEQYF	TGCAGTGCTAGTTCACGGGAGGGATACAATGAGCAGTACTTC
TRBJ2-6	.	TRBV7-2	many	CASSLVDVGIGGANVLTF	TGTGCCAGCAGCTTAGTGGACGTGGGGATAGGTGGGGCCAACGTCCTGACTTTC
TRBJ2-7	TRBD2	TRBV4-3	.	CASSQDRGTSETYEQYF	TGCGCCAGCAGCCAAGATCGGGGGACTAGCGAAACCTACGAGCAGTACTTC
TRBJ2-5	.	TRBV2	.	CASSEDGGGEETQYF	TGTGCCAGCAGTGAGGACGGCGGGGGCGAAGAGACCCAGTACTTC
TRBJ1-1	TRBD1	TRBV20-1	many	CSASEQGFEAFF	TGCAGTGCTAGTGAACAGGGGTTTGAAGCTTTCTTT
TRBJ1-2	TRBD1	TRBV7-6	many	CASSLKGQGSAGYTF	TGTGCCAGCAGCTTAAAGGGACAGGGTTCTGCTGGCTACACCTTC
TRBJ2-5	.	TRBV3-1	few	CASSQDRSQETQYF	TGTGCCAGTAGCCAAGATCGCAGCCAAGAGACCCAGTACTTC
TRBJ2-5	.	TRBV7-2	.	CASSLPGAGGWETQYF	TGTGCCAGCAGCTTACCAGGGGCCGGCGGATGGGAGACCCAGTACTTC
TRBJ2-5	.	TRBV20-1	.	CSAREGGGGRETQYF	TGCAGTGCTAGAGAGGGTGGGGGCGGGAGAGAGACCCAGTACTTC
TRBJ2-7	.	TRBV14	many	CASSSQTGYEQYF	TGTGCCAGCAGCTCCCAGACAGGCTACGAGCAGTACTTC
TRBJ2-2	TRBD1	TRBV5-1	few	CASSYDRVAGELFF	TGCGCCAGCAGCTACGACAGGGTAGCGGGGGAGCTGTTTTTT
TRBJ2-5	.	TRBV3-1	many	CASSQGFTPQETQYF	TGTGCCAGCAGCCAAGGGTTTACTCCACAAGAGACCCAGTACTTC
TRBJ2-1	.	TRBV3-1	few	CASSSRGGPNHQFF	TGTGCCAGCAGCTCCAGGGGGGGGCCCAATCATCAGTTCTTC
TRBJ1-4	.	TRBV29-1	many	CSVVLNEKLFF	TGCAGCGTTGTCCTTAATGAAAAACTGTTTTTT
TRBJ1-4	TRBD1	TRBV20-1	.	CSARPRGQANEKLFF	TGCAGTGCTAGACCCAGGGGGCAGGCTAATGAAAAACTGTTTTTT
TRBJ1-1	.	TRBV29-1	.	CSDEGSEGTEAFF	TGCAGCGATGAAGGGTCGGAGGGAACTGAAGCTTTCTTT
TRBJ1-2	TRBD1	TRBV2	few	CASSGGDRGLYGYTF	TGTGCCAGCAGTGGGGGGGACAGGGGCCTGTATGGCTACACCTTC
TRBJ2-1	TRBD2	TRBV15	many	CATSRDQSPAGGNEQFF	TGTGCCACCAGCAGAGATCAGTCCCCAGCGGGAGGTAATGAGCAGTTCTTC
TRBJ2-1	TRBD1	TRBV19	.	CASSPSRDRGRTYNEQFF	TGTGCCAGTAGTCCGTCCCGGGACAGGGGGCGAACCTACAATGAGCAGTTCTTC
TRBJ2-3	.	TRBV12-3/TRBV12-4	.	CASSFGERQLADAQYF	TGTGCCAGCAGTTTTGGTGAGAGACAGCTCGCAGATGCGCAGTATTTT
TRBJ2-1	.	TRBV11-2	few	CASTQRRVGAYNEQFF	TGTGCCAGCACCCAGAGAAGGGTGGGAGCCTACAATGAGCAGTTCTTC
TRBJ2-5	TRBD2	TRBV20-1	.	CSASPGLAGGQEKTQYF	TGCAGTGCTAGCCCCGGACTAGCGGGGGGGCAGGAGAAGACCCAGTACTTC
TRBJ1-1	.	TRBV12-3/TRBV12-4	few	CASSLVPVTWGVFF	TGTGCCAGCAGTTTGGTACCGGTAACGTGGGGGGTTTTCTTT
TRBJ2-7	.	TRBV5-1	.	CASRLSVAERYEQYF	TGCGCCAGCAGATTGAGTGTAGCCGAACGCTACGAGCAGTACTTC
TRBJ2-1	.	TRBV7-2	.	CASSLALGGAAEQFF	TGTGCCAGCAGCTTAGCGCTAGGGGGAGCGGCTGAGCAGTTCTTC
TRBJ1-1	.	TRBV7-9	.	CASSPPRVARAFF	TGTGCCAGCAGCCCCCCCAGGGTAGCCCGAGCTTTCTTT
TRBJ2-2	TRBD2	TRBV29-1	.	CSVGGTSGSPNTGELFF	TGCAGCGTTGGTGGGACTAGCGGGAGCCCGAACACCGGGGAGCTGTTTTTT